The sequence of this T cell receptor beta chain was determined in a study of blood T cell repertoires in COVID-19. Study-level background: The study drew acute and convalescent COVID-19 samples from the United States, Italy and Spain.

The table came from immunoSEQ multiplex PCR; TCRdb's copy has only in-frame clones and leaves some out. The data contain 210,000 or so clones, approximately 80% of them singletons. Trimming cost V 2 bases and J 4 bases, with 17 bases left between them. There are 16 residues in the CDR3. In germline, CDR1 is ENHRY, CDR2 SYGVKD. A single count supports this clone. All enrollees were roughly 18 to 89 years old and from 24 US areas. The material sequenced was PBMCs or T cells enriched from blood (not recorded which). V is TRBV10-3 and J is TRBJ1-1; D unclear. This receptor was taken from a man in his sixties who had recovered from COVID-19. CDR3 sequence: CAISEPTRGQRTEAFF. CDR3 bases: TGTGCCATCAGTGAGCCGACAAGAGGGCAGCGCACTGAAGCTTTCTTT.